What follows describes a single TCR beta chain. Clones were sequenced by immunoSEQ multiplex PCR, and TCRdb holds only the in-frame ones, with some missing. The data show hundreds of thousands of clones, 90% seen once. This entry belongs to a study of blood T cell repertoires in COVID-19. The trim removed 6 bases at V and 2 bases at J, leaving 0 bases unmatched. Germline CDR1 and CDR2: MGHDK and SYGVNS. The CDR3 sequence is 13 residues long. The receptor was derived from a woman aged 40 to 50 with COVID-19, enrolled during active disease. The material sequenced was peripheral blood. The V call is TRBV25-1, the J call TRBJ1-3, with TRBD1 identical over 8 bases. CDR3: CASSRGPGNTIYF. The DNA for the CDR3 is TGTGCCAGCAGCAGGGGGCCTGGAAACACCATATATTTT.